This T cell receptor beta chain was found in a study of beta chain features in type 1 diabetes. Study outcomes and limitations: In every one of the four CD4+ subsets, TCRB CDR3s were moderately but significantly shorter in Type 1 diabetes patients.

cDNA synthesis used the whole RNA isolate, giving expressed TCRB sequences. An average of approximately 3.6 million reads was obtained for naive, central memory and regulatory T cell samples. Sequencing used immunoSEQ multiplex PCR; TCRdb keeps in-frame clones, though not all of them. The data contain around 710,000 clones, 12% of them singletons. This clone was counted between two and nine times. Its matching antigen is unknown. CD45RO/CCR7/CD25/CD127/CD95/CD27 staining was used to isolate CD4+ naive, central memory, regulatory and stem cell-like memory cells by sorting. Every sorted population was more than 95% pure. The V end was cut by 3 bases, the J end by 10 bases, with 12 bases between. The CDR3 covers 12 residues. CDR1 MGHDK and CDR2 SYGVNS come from the germline V gene.

The sample comprised naive CD4+ T cells from blood. The rearrangement joins TRBV25-1 to TRBJ1-2; a weak D match, TRBD1 (5 bases). This clonotype was obtained from a man aged 30-40 years with type 1 diabetes. The CDR3 reads CASSEIDSLYTF. The CDR3 nucleotides read TGTGCCAGCAGTGAGATCGACAGTCTCTACACCTTC.